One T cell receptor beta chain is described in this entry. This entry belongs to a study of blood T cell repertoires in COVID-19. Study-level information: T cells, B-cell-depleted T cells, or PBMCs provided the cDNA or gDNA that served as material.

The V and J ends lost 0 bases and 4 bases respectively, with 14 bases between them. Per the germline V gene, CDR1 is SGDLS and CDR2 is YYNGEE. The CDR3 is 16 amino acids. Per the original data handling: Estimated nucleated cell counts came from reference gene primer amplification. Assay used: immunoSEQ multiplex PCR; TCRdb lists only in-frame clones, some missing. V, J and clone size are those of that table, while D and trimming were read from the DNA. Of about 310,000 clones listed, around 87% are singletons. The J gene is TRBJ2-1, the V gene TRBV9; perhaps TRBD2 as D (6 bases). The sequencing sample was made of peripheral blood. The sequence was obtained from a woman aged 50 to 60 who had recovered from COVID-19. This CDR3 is CASSVEGGIAYNEQFF. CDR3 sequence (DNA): TGTGCCAGCAGCGTAGAAGGCGGGATCGCTTACAATGAGCAGTTCTTC. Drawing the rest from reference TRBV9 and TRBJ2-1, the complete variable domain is DSGVTQTPKHLITATGQRVTLRCSPRSGDLSVYWYQQSLDQGLQFLIQYYNGEERAKGNILERFSAQQFPDLHSELNLSSLELGDSALYFCASSVEGGIAYNEQFFGPGTRLTVL.